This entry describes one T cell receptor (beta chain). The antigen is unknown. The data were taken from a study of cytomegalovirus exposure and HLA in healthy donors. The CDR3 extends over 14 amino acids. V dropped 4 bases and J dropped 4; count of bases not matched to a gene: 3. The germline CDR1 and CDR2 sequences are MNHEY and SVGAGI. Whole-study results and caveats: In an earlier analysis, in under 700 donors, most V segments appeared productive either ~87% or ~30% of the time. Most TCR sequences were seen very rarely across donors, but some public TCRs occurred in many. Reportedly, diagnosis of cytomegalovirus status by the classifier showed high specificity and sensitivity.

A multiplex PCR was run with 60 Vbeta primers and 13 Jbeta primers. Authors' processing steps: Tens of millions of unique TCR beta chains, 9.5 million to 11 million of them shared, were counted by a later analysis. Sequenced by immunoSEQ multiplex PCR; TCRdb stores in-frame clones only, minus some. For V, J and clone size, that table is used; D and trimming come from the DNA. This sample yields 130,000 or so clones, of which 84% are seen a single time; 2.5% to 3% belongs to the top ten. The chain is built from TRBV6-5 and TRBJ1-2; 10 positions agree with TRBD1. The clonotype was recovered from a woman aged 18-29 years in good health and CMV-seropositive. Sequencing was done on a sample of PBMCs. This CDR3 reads CASSSGQGTYGYTF. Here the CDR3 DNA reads TGTGCCAGCAGTTCGGGACAGGGGACCTATGGCTACACCTTC.